These T cell receptor beta chains were read from a single sample in a study of OX40 agonist ivuxolimab in advanced cancers. Profiling relied on immunoSEQ multiplex PCR, and the TCRdb table lists in-frame clones only, not all of them. The repertoire holds 65,000 to 75,000 clones, with 85% as singletons. The sequencing here drew on CD4+ or CD8+ T cells sorted from blood, taken in a trial of the OX40 agonist ivuxolimab. The receptor set was obtained from an adult with an advanced solid tumor such as melanoma, head and neck, liver or kidney cancer. The CDR3 runs from the conserved cysteine through the conserved F or W. The D gene is left open where the match is weak. Only some rows state a clone size, as once, few, many or a class for expanded clones.

TRBJ2-7	.	TRBV21-1	.	CASSAGSDFPYEQYF	TGTGCCAGCAGCGCCGGATCCGACTTTCCCTACGAGCAGTACTTC
TRBJ2-7	TRBD1	TRBV6-5	few	CASSAYRGRYEQYF	TGTGCCAGCAGTGCCTACAGGGGTAGGTACGAGCAGTACTTC
TRBJ2-1	TRBD2	TRBV4-3	once	CASSQGLAGYNEQFF	TGCGCCAGCAGCCAAGGACTAGCGGGTTACAATGAGCAGTTCTTC
TRBJ1-4	TRBD1	TRBV4-2	.	CASSQGGQMNEKLFF	TGTGCCAGCAGCCAGGGGGGACAGATGAATGAAAAACTGTTTTTT
TRBJ2-1	.	TRBV10-3	.	CAISEMLYNEQFF	TGTGCCATCAGTGAGATGCTCTACAATGAGCAGTTCTTC
TRBJ2-7	TRBD1	TRBV9	.	CASSVEMGQAQQYF	TGTGCCAGCAGCGTAGAAATGGGACAGGCTCAGCAGTACTTC
TRBJ2-5	TRBD1	TRBV27	.	CASSRDRGPGTQYF	TGTGCCAGCAGTAGAGACAGGGGGCCGGGGACCCAGTACTTC
TRBJ2-1	TRBD1	TRBV9	.	CASSTRGQGATNEQFF	TGTGCCAGCAGCACGAGGGGACAGGGGGCGACCAATGAGCAGTTCTTC
TRBJ1-5	TRBD1	TRBV7-9	once	CASSLALGQGRGQPQHF	TGTGCCAGCAGCTTAGCGCTGGGACAGGGAAGGGGACAGCCCCAGCATTTT
TRBJ1-4	TRBD1	TRBV4-1	.	CASSRTGGLANEKLFF	TGCGCCAGCAGCCGGACAGGGGGCTTGGCTAATGAAAAACTGTTTTTT
TRBJ1-1	TRBD1	TRBV7-8	.	CASRGQLNTEAFF	TGTGCCAGCAGGGGACAGCTGAACACTGAAGCTTTCTTT
TRBJ2-6	.	TRBV19	.	CASSAGTGGGANVLTF	TGTGCCAGTAGTGCGGGGACGGGCGGCGGGGCCAACGTCCTGACTTTC
TRBJ1-4	.	TRBV7-9	.	CASSLEGQPLREKLFF	TGCGCCAGCAGCTTAGAAGGGCAGCCCCTTAGGGAAAAACTGTTTTTT
TRBJ1-5	TRBD1	TRBV19	.	CASSADRGEPQHF	TGTGCCAGTAGTGCGGACAGGGGCGAGCCCCAGCATTTT
TRBJ2-2	.	TRBV19	.	CASKIQGNTGELFF	TGTGCCAGTAAGATACAGGGTAACACCGGGGAGCTGTTTTTT
TRBJ1-1	.	TRBV5-4	.	CASSTPRGNTEAFF	TGTGCCAGCAGCACCCCGCGGGGGAACACTGAAGCTTTCTTT
TRBJ2-1	TRBD1	TRBV4-1	.	CASSQSGTGIFGEQFF	TGCGCCAGCAGCCAATCTGGGACAGGTATCTTTGGTGAGCAGTTCTTC
TRBJ1-3	.	TRBV6-1	.	CASNTGYSGNTIYF	TGTGCCAGCAATACAGGGTACTCTGGAAACACCATATATTTT
TRBJ1-6	TRBD1	TRBV10-2	.	CASNYVSTGDSPLHF	TGCGCCAGCAACTACGTATCTACAGGGGACTCACCCCTCCACTTT
TRBJ2-2	TRBD1	TRBV2	.	CASRAGTGNTGELFF	TGTGCCAGCAGAGCCGGGACAGGGAATACCGGGGAGCTGTTTTTT
TRBJ1-1	.	TRBV20-1	.	CSASEDTEAFF	TGCAGTGCATCTGAGGACACTGAAGCTTTCTTT
TRBJ1-1	.	TRBV10-3	once	CASSPGRGLGRVNTEAFF	TGTGCCAGCAGCCCGGGGAGGGGTCTCGGGAGGGTGAACACTGAAGCTTTCTTT
TRBJ1-5	TRBD1	TRBV28	.	CASRTGANQPQHF	TGTGCCAGCAGGACAGGGGCCAATCAGCCCCAGCATTTT
TRBJ2-7	.	TRBV5-1	.	CASSLRQGPDYEQYF	TGCGCCAGCAGCTTGCGTCAGGGGCCAGACTACGAGCAGTACTTC
TRBJ1-5	.	TRBV7-9	.	CASSFGTSTQPQHF	TGTGCCAGCAGCTTTGGGACTAGCACGCAGCCCCAGCATTTT
TRBJ1-1	.	TRBV5-6	.	CASSFRGTEAFF	TGTGCCAGCAGCTTTAGGGGCACTGAAGCTTTCTTT
TRBJ2-3	.	TRBV6-1	.	CASSGLTGSTDTQYF	TGTGCCAGCAGTGGACTGACAGGTAGCACAGATACGCAGTATTTT
TRBJ2-3	.	TRBV5-1	.	CASRAQASTDTQYF	TGCGCCAGCAGAGCCCAGGCTAGCACAGATACGCAGTATTTT
TRBJ2-3	.	TRBV12-2	.	CASRLGTSGDTQYF	TGTGCAAGTCGCTTAGGGACTAGCGGAGATACGCAGTATTTT
TRBJ2-5	TRBD1	TRBV5-6	once	CASSVGQIQETQYF	TGTGCCAGCAGCGTGGGACAGATACAAGAGACCCAGTACTTC
TRBJ1-6	.	TRBV5-1	.	CASSLTWTESSYNSPLHF	TGCGCCAGCAGCCTTACCTGGACTGAAAGCTCCTATAATTCACCCCTCCACTTT
TRBJ2-7	TRBD2	TRBV15	.	CATSRGLAVSSYEQYF	TGTGCCACCAGCAGAGGGCTAGCGGTGAGCTCCTACGAGCAGTACTTC
TRBJ1-5	.	TRBV6-1	few	CASSDPFSNQPQHF	TGTGCCAGCAGCGATCCCTTTAGCAATCAGCCCCAGCATTTT
TRBJ1-1	TRBD1	TRBV9	few	CASSVLTGSVTEAFF	TGTGCCAGCAGCGTTTTGACAGGGAGCGTCACTGAAGCTTTCTTT
TRBJ1-4	.	TRBV7-2	.	CASSRRLATNEKLFF	TGTGCCAGCAGCCGTCGACTCGCAACTAATGAAAAACTGTTTTTT
TRBJ2-3	TRBD2	TRBV11-2	.	CASSSVSGGTTDTQYF	TGTGCCAGCAGCTCAGTTAGCGGGGGGACCACAGATACGCAGTATTTT
TRBJ1-1	.	TRBV6-5	once	CASSYSGGGREAFF	TGTGCCAGCAGTTACTCGGGTGGGGGACGAGAAGCTTTCTTT
TRBJ2-6	.	TRBV27	.	CASSLSLASSGANVLTF	TGTGCCAGCAGTTTATCGTTGGCGAGCTCTGGGGCCAACGTCCTGACTTTC
TRBJ1-2	TRBD1	TRBV6-1	.	CASSEVDRGRYGYTF	TGTGCCAGCAGTGAGGTAGACAGGGGACGGTATGGCTACACCTTC
TRBJ1-4	TRBD1	TRBV2	.	CASSVRGTVEKLFF	TGTGCCAGCAGTGTCAGGGGGACGGTAGAAAAACTGTTTTTT
TRBJ2-2	TRBD2	TRBV30	once	CAWSMAGGTGELFF	TGTGCCTGGAGTATGGCGGGGGGCACCGGGGAGCTGTTTTTT
TRBJ2-3	.	TRBV2	.	CASSESGRRTDTQYF	TGTGCCAGCAGTGAATCCGGCAGGCGCACAGATACGCAGTATTTT
TRBJ1-2	TRBD1	TRBV7-2	.	CASSVYRGGYGYTF	TGTGCCAGCAGCGTTTACAGGGGCGGCTATGGCTACACCTTC
TRBJ1-2	.	TRBV19	.	CASSIDGSQSSNYGYTF	TGTGCCAGTAGTATAGATGGGAGCCAATCGTCTAACTATGGCTACACCTTC
TRBJ2-7	.	TRBV27	.	CASSRGQYEQYF	TGTGCCAGCAGTCGCGGGCAGTACGAGCAGTACTTC
TRBJ1-1	.	TRBV18	.	CASSPGTLNTEAFF	TGTGCCAGCTCACCAGGGACCTTGAACACTGAAGCTTTCTTT
TRBJ1-6	.	TRBV10-3	.	CAISEANSPLHF	TGTGCCATCAGTGAGGCAAATTCACCCCTCCACTTT
TRBJ1-6	.	TRBV4-1	.	CASSQGRGGAGNSPLHF	TGCGCCAGCAGCCAAGGCCGGGGAGGGGCCGGGAATTCACCCCTCCACTTT
TRBJ2-1	.	TRBV29-1	.	CSVGGGGGSSYNEQFF	TGCAGCGTTGGGGGGGGCGGCGGGAGCTCCTACAATGAGCAGTTCTTC
TRBJ2-4	.	TRBV9	few	CASSGGLGRESIQYF	TGTGCCAGCAGCGGCGGATTAGGAAGGGAAAGCATTCAGTACTTC
TRBJ1-2	.	TRBV5-1	.	CASSPGTNDYGYTF	TGCGCCAGCAGCCCGGGTACAAACGACTATGGCTACACCTTC
TRBJ1-5	TRBD1	TRBV30	.	CAWSPSILQGAQGNQPQHF	TGTGCCTGGAGTCCTTCGATCCTACAGGGGGCGCAAGGCAATCAGCCCCAGCATTTT
TRBJ2-1	.	TRBV11-3	.	CASSLAEYNEQFF	TGTGCCAGCAGCTTAGCGGAGTACAATGAGCAGTTCTTC
TRBJ2-5	TRBD2	TRBV5-4	.	CASRISGGPETQYF	TGTGCCAGCAGGATATCGGGGGGGCCCGAGACCCAGTACTTC
TRBJ2-3	.	TRBV6-1	.	CASSELLPGGGTDTQYF	TGTGCCAGCAGTGAATTGTTGCCGGGGGGCGGTACAGATACGCAGTATTTT
TRBJ2-7	.	TRBV28	.	CASSFRDGQYF	TGTGCCAGCAGTTTCCGGGACGGACAGTACTTC
TRBJ1-2	.	TRBV20-1	.	CSATVQVGYTF	TGCAGTGCTACGGTACAAGTTGGCTACACCTTC
TRBJ2-5	.	TRBV2	.	CASSETTSVGTQYF	TGTGCCAGCAGTGAGACGACCAGCGTAGGGACCCAGTACTTC
TRBJ2-7	.	TRBV7-2	.	CASSLGVEQYF	TGTGCCAGCAGCTTAGGGGTCGAGCAGTACTTC
TRBJ2-7	.	TRBV7-8	.	CASSLGSIRVSGSSYEQYF	TGTGCCAGCAGCCTAGGTTCTATTAGAGTTTCGGGCAGCTCCTACGAGCAGTACTTC